This T cell receptor (beta chain) was profiled in a study of neoadjuvant anti-PD-1 for oral cavity cancer. Study-level background: Around day 43, patients without progression received a fourth nivolumab dose before surgery.

Germline assignment: CDR1 SGHTA and CDR2 FQGNSA. CDR3 size: 16 residues. V lost 6 bases and J 8 bases, leaving 22 bases between the germline ends. Sequenced by immunoSEQ multiplex PCR; TCRdb stores in-frame clones only, minus some. Of 60,000 to 75,000 clones listed, around 80% were seen once; the top ten hold about 3.4%. This TCR came from a person between 40 and 85 years old with oral cavity squamous cell carcinoma. The chain joins TRBV7-2 to TRBJ1-4; D may be TRBD1 (5 bases). The sequencing used PBMCs, collected before nivolumab (anti-PD-1) treatment. CDR3 sequence reads: CASRSRIDDRREKLFF. DNA of the CDR3: TGTGCCAGCAGGTCCAGGATTGATGACAGAAGGGAAAAACTGTTTTTT.